The 27 T cell receptor beta chains presented below share a single source sample, sequenced in a study of cytomegalovirus exposure and HLA in healthy donors. The PCR used 60 Vbeta and 13 Jbeta primers. Sequenced by immunoSEQ multiplex PCR; TCRdb stores in-frame clones only, minus some. The sample lists about 190,000 clones; approximately 86% were seen once. Sequencing was done on a sample of PBMCs. The receptors stem from a young woman in good health and CMV-seronegative.

The V and J genes are TRBV30 and TRBJ2-3; D is unclear. This CDR3 is 15 amino acids long. Germline V gene lookup returns CDR1 GTSNPN and CDR2 SVGIG (reference sequence). With 1 base removed from V and 0 bases from J, the gap between germline ends came to 11 bases. The CDR3 spells CAWSASAASTDTQYF. CDR3 nucleotide sequence: TGTGCCTGGAGTGCGTCGGCGGCTAGCACAGATACGCAGTATTTT.

The chain couples TRBV7-9 to TRBJ2-7; the match to TRBD1 covers 9 bases. The trim removed 4 bases at V and 0 bases at J, leaving 4 bases unmatched. The CDR3 length is 15 residues. Germline V lookup: CDR1 SEHNR, CDR2 FQNEAQ (reference sequence). The CDR3 loop is CASSSGQGTSYEQYF. Written as DNA, the CDR3 is TGTGCCAGCAGCTCTGGACAGGGGACCTCCTACGAGCAGTACTTC.

This clone came up a few times. This chain connects TRBV7-9 to TRBJ2-7; 8 positions match TRBD2. This CDR3 is built from 18 residues. CDR1 SEHNR and CDR2 FQNEAQ come from the germline V gene (reference sequence). Unmatched junction bases numbered 17, after V lost 4 bases and J lost 3 bases. The CDR3 loop is CASSSPGPPSGSRYEQYF. For the CDR3, the DNA is TGTGCCAGCAGCTCACCCGGGCCACCTAGCGGGTCCCGCTACGAGCAGTACTTC.

The rearrangement uses TRBV11-2 and TRBJ2-1, with TRBD2 matching 8 bases. Germline CDR1 is SGHAT and CDR2 is FQNNGV. Unmatched junction bases numbered 5, after V lost 8 bases and J lost 8 bases. The CDR3 length is 12 residues. The CDR3 DNA is TGTGCCAGCCACCAGCGGGAGTATGAGCAGTTCTTC. It is translated as CASHQREYEQFF.

V gene TRBV18 combines with J gene TRBJ1-1; 8 bases are shared with TRBD1. With 2 bases clipped from V and 0 bases from J, the junction kept 11 bases outside the gene matches. The CDR3 consists of 18 residues. The germline gives CDR1 KGHSH, CDR2 LQKENI. The CDR3 DNA sequence: TGTGCCAGCTCACCAAGGAGGGGACAGGAGCTATTGAACACTGAAGCTTTCTTT. Translated: CASSPRRGQELLNTEAFF. The full variable domain, its missing parts supplied by reference TRBV18 and TRBJ1-1, is NAGVMQNPRHLVRRRGQEARLRCSPMKGHSHVYWYRQLPEEGLKFMVYLQKENIIDESGMPKERFSAEFPKEGPSILRIQQVVRGDSAAYFCASSPRRGQELLNTEAFFGQGTRLTVV.

The chain links TRBV5-1 to TRBJ1-6; 9 nucleotides match TRBD1. Germline V gives CDR1 SGHRS, CDR2 YFSETQ. The CDR3 covers 16 residues. J was trimmed by 6 bases and V by 2 bases; bases with no gene match: 6. The CDR3 region is CASSFAPGQGNSPLHF. The CDR3 DNA sequence: TGCGCCAGCAGCTTCGCTCCGGGACAGGGTAATTCACCCCTCCACTTT.

CDR3 nucleotides: TGTGCCAGCAACCAGGGACAGGGTTACGAGCAGTACTTC. Protein product: CASNQGQGYEQYF. V gene TRBV7-2 combines with J gene TRBJ2-5; 9 positions match TRBD1. With the DNA end fitting TRBJ2-7 better, the J assignment may be wrong. The CDR3 is 13 amino acids. The germline CDR1 and CDR2 sequences are SGHTA and FQGNSA.

The gene calls are TRBV10-1 and TRBJ1-1, with unresolved D. This CDR3 region has 12 residues. Trimming stripped 5 bases from V and 5 bases from J, with 9 bases between. Germline CDR1 and CDR2: WNHNN and SYGVQD (reference sequence). CDR3 in amino acids: CASSTEVTEAFF. CDR3 coding DNA: TGCGCCAGCAGTACAGAAGTGACTGAAGCTTTCTTT.

The chain uses TRBV14 and TRBJ1-2; 8 bases line up with TRBD1. The germline CDR1 and CDR2 sequences are SGHDN and FVKESK. V trimming: 1 base; J trimming: 3 bases; junction bases outside the gene matches: 4. The CDR3 is 15 residues long. The CDR3: CASSQGQGADYGYTF. The DNA of the CDR3 is TGTGCCAGCAGCCAAGGTCAGGGGGCGGACTATGGCTACACCTTC.

The chain has TRBV13 and TRBJ1-1; perhaps TRBD1 as D (5 bases). The CDR3 runs 14 residues. Trimming cost V 1 base and J 4 bases, with 10 bases left between them. In germline, CDR1 is PRHDT, CDR2 FYEKMQ (reference sequence). The CDR3 loop is CASSLEQVGTEAFF. The CDR3 bases are TGTGCCAGCAGCTTAGAACAGGTGGGCACTGAAGCTTTCTTT.

This clone was seen once. This chain uses TRBV5-1 with TRBJ2-5; 10 bases are shared with TRBD2. This CDR3 has 18 residues. Trimming cost V 7 bases and J 2 bases; bases outside gene matches: 17. Germline values: CDR1 SGHRS, CDR2 YFSETQ. CDR3 in DNA: TGCGCCAGCGAACCCGGAGGAGGGCTAGCGGGGGATCAAGAGACCCAGTACTTC. This encodes CASEPGGGLAGDQETQYF.

The genes are TRBV27 and TRBJ2-5, with 7 bases that match TRBD1. V was pared by 6 bases and J by 4 bases, with 5 bases of the junction left unmatched. The CDR3 totals 13 residues. Germline values: CDR1 MNHEY, CDR2 SMNVEV (reference sequence). The chain's CDR3 is CASSKTGRETQYF. CDR3 DNA sequence: TGTGCCAGCAGCAAGACAGGGAGAGAGACCCAGTACTTC.

The chain links TRBV10-1 to TRBJ2-1; no firm D call. Germline CDR1 and CDR2: WNHNN and SYGVQD (reference sequence). CDR3 length: 13 amino acids. The V end lost 4 bases, the J end lost 0 bases, and 4 bases lay between the germline ends. This CDR3 is CASSGSSYNEQFF. The CDR3 region has the DNA TGCGCCAGCAGTGGGAGCTCCTACAATGAGCAGTTCTTC.

The V call is TRBV19, the J call TRBJ1-4; unclear D gene. Germline CDR1 reads LNHDA; CDR2 reads SQIVND (reference sequence). This CDR3 has 15 amino acids. Trimming took off 6 bases at V and 2 bases at J, with 13 bases between the two ends. The DNA of the CDR3 is TGTGCCAGTAGGTCCGGGGTTGGGACTAATGAAAAACTGTTTTTT. Amino acid sequence: CASRSGVGTNEKLFF.

The chain couples TRBV11-2 to TRBJ2-4; D gene unclear. The CDR3 is 14 residues long. Trimming took off 2 bases at V and 0 bases at J, with 5 bases between the two ends. Germline CDR1 reads SGHAT; CDR2 reads FQNNGV. CDR3 nucleotides: TGTGCCAGCAGCTTACTAGAAGCCAAAAACATTCAGTACTTC. It yields the protein CASSLLEAKNIQYF.

There are a few counts of this clone. The chain has TRBV5-1 and TRBJ1-2; a possible D gene is TRBD1 (6 bases). This CDR3 comprises 13 residues. V was pared by 0 bases and J by 3 bases, with 6 bases between. Germline V gene sequence: CDR1 SGHRS, CDR2 YFSETQ. This chain's CDR3 is CASSLDRDYGYTF. CDR3 DNA sequence: TGCGCCAGCAGCTTGGACAGGGACTATGGCTACACCTTC.

The chain employs TRBV11-2 and TRBJ2-2, with TRBD2 identical over 12 bases. The CDR3 is 16 residues long. V lost 5 bases, J lost 6 bases, and 7 bases stayed unmatched. In germline, CDR1 is SGHAT, CDR2 FQNNGV. CDR3 protein: CASSPLAGGPAGELFF. In nucleotides, the CDR3 is TGTGCCAGCAGCCCGCTAGCGGGAGGGCCGGCCGGGGAGCTGTTTTTT.

This chain links TRBV5-6 with TRBJ1-2; 7 bases align to TRBD1. V shed 6 bases, J shed 4 bases, and the junction held 9 bases outside the gene matches. CDR3 length: 14 amino acids. Looked up from germline, CDR1 is SGHDT and CDR2 is YYEEEE. CDR3 loop: CASTLPDRVYGYTF. Written as DNA, the CDR3 is TGTGCCAGCACCCTACCAGACAGGGTCTATGGCTACACCTTC.

This clone was seen once. The chain combines TRBV14 with TRBJ1-2, with D hard to call. Germline values: CDR1 SGHDN, CDR2 FVKESK. The V end was cut by 4 bases, the J end by 1 base, with 4 bases between. The length of the CDR3 is 12 residues. The CDR3 nucleotides read TGTGCCAGCAGCCCAAATAACTATGGCTACACCTTC. This codes for CASSPNNYGYTF.

The J gene is TRBJ2-2, the V gene TRBV15; D may be TRBD1 (6 bases). V lost 5 bases and J 1 base, leaving 17 bases between the germline ends. In germline, CDR1 is LNHNV, CDR2 YYDKDF (reference sequence). The CDR3 is 17 residues long. The CDR3 reads CATSPYGGPENTGELFF. The CDR3 DNA is TGTGCCACCAGCCCCTATGGGGGCCCGGAGAACACCGGGGAGCTGTTTTTT.

The chain recombines TRBV18 with TRBJ1-1, with 7 bases identical to TRBD1. V gave up 4 bases and J gave up 1 base; unmatched junction bases: 6. CDR3 length: 15 residues. CDR1 and CDR2 from the germline V gene are KGHSH and LQKENI. The CDR3 sequence: CASSLRTGQNTEAFF. In DNA form, the CDR3 reads TGTGCCAGCTCACTAAGGACAGGCCAGAACACTGAAGCTTTCTTT.

This clone was seen only a few times. The junction differs from germline at one of its ends, possibly a read error. Other DNA variants within this sample encode the same CDR3. The gene calls are TRBV6-1 and TRBJ2-3, with 11 bases fitting TRBD2. Germline V lookup: CDR1 MNHNS, CDR2 SASEGT. This CDR3 spans 13 amino acids. CDR3 protein: CAGTSGNTDTQYF. In DNA form, the CDR3 reads TGCGCCGGGACTAGCGGTAACACAGATACGCAGTATTTT.

The V gene is TRBV4-2, the J gene TRBJ2-7; 7 nucleotides line up with TRBD2. V lost 1 base to trimming and J lost 0 bases; unmatched junction nucleotides: 9. CDR1 and CDR2 (germline): LGHNA, YNFKEQ. The CDR3 is 17 amino acids. CDR3: CASSQASGGLSSYEQYF. Written as DNA, the CDR3 is TGTGCCAGCAGCCAAGCCTCGGGAGGTCTAAGCTCCTACGAGCAGTACTTC.

The table lists this clone with a count of one. The CDR3 loop is CAWGGGDEKLFF. CDR3 in DNA: TGTGCCTGGGGAGGGGGGGATGAAAAACTGTTTTTT. This chain links TRBV30 with TRBJ1-4, with D possibly being TRBD1 (6 bases). CDR1 is GTSNPN and CDR2 is SVGIG in the germline V gene (reference sequence). V lost 5 bases and J 6 bases, leaving 10 bases between the germline ends. CDR3 length: 12 residues. Full variable domain (rest looked up from reference TRBV30 and TRBJ1-4): SQTIHQWPATLVQPVGSPLSLECTVEGTSNPNLYWYRQAAGRGLQLLFYSVGIGQISSEVPQNLSASRPQDRQFILSSKKLLLSDSGFYLCAWGGGDEKLFFGSGTQLSVL.

The chain links TRBV28 to TRBJ2-4, with 8 positions matching TRBD2. V gave up 4 bases and J gave up 8 bases; unmatched junction bases: 10. The CDR3 is 15 amino acids. From germline, CDR1 is MDHEN and CDR2 SYDVKM. The CDR3 loop is CASSSGGEGSHIQYF. DNA for the CDR3: TGTGCCAGCAGTTCGGGGGGGGAGGGGAGCCACATTCAGTACTTC.

V gene TRBV5-1 combines with J gene TRBJ2-1, with 9 bases identical to TRBD2. In germline, CDR1 is SGHRS, CDR2 YFSETQ. With V trimmed by 6 bases and J by 9 bases, 16 bases remained unmatched. The CDR3 spans 16 residues. CDR3 coding DNA: TGCGCCAGCACCCGTGGGGGTGCTAGCGGGAATCCTGAGCAGTTCTTC. It yields the protein CASTRGGASGNPEQFF.

The CDR3 loop reads CASSSSGGAATQYF. In nucleotides, the CDR3 is TGTGCCAGCAGCTCTAGCGGGGGGGCCGCGACCCAGTACTTC. J is TRBJ2-5 and V is TRBV7-9; TRBD2 matches 12 bases. CDR3 length equals 14 residues. CDR1 and CDR2 (germline): SEHNR, FQNEAQ (reference sequence). Germline trimming cut 4 bases from V and 7 bases from J; bases unmatched to any gene: 4.